Only a few counts were recorded for the clone carrying this TCR beta chain. This entry comes from a study of CD8+ T cells in alopecia areata. Whole-study context: Each day, treated patients took oral tofacitinib twice, at 5 to 10 mg per dose.

Reverse transcription of extracted RNA yielded cDNA, which provided the sequencing template. Libraries were prepared by immunoSEQ multiplex PCR; TCRdb keeps only in-frame clonotypes and omits some of them. The repertoire holds about 180,000 clones, with roughly 60% as singletons. The sequence came from a human donor with alopecia areata. The source material was CD4+ T cells sorted from blood, sampled at week 0.

The CDR3 here is CASSQGYGGNQPQHF. The CDR3 DNA sequence: TGCGCCAGCAGCCAAGGCTACGGTGGCAATCAGCCCCAGCATTTT. The chain links TRBV4-3 to TRBJ1-5; no firm D call. The CDR3 runs 15 residues. Per germline, CDR1 LGHNA and CDR2 YSLEER. V was cut by 1 base and J by 2 bases, with 9 bases left in between.